This T cell receptor (beta chain) was sequenced during a study of human T cells and chemical hapten exposure. Time point: patch test 1, 2 weeks after DPC sensitization. Indicated treatment: therapeutic diphenylcyclopropenone sensitization with weekly scalp DPC. Only a few counts were recorded for this clonotype. TCRdb reprocessed the RACE reads with MiXCR, giving one entry per CDR3 protein. Among tens of thousands of distinct CDR3 sequences listed, roughly 7.2% were seen once. The V gene lost 3 bases and the J gene lost 3 bases, with 8 bases spanning the gap. CDR1 LGHDT and CDR2 YNNKEL come from the germline V gene (reference sequence). This CDR3 has 13 amino acids.

The chain combines TRBV3-1 with TRBJ1-2; TRBD1 is a possible D gene (5 bases). The sequencing used whole blood, collected in connection with sensitization to the hapten diphenylcyclopropenone (DPC). The source of this sequence is a woman under 40 with alopecia areata. Some clones in this sample may be carry-over from other donors' samples. CDR3 sequence: CASSHGGDYGYTF. Here the CDR3 DNA reads TGTGCCAGCAGCCATGGAGGGGACTATGGCTACACCTTC.